This TCR beta chain is from a study of T cells after yellow fever vaccination. Looking at the study overall: Preparation used SMART-Seq v4 Ultra Low Input for the low-cell-number fractions.

A remark on this clonotype: Its antigen is unknown.

Study outcomes and limitations: The secondary response showed a weaker magnitude and a faster peak, day 5 versus 15. Boosting was followed by the reappearance of most primary-vaccination clones (about 97% CD4, 70% to 90% CD8). Repertoires sorted by FACS could include abundant clonotypes that are contaminants from the bulk population.

V was clipped by 7 bases and J by 10 bases; unmatched bases: 8. The CDR3 extends over 15 amino acids. Germline V gives CDR1 MNHEY, CDR2 SMNVEV (reference sequence). Using its own MiXCR run on the 5' RACE reads, TCRdb lists one record per CDR3 protein. This sample has about 510,000 distinct CDR3 sequences, with around a fifth found just once. The input for sequencing was PBMCs, taken less than 25 days after the first yellow fever vaccination. This clonotype was sampled from a young man who received the YFV17D yellow fever vaccine. V usage is TRBV27 and J usage is TRBJ2-3, with 16 bases aligning to TRBD2. The CDR3 DNA follows: TGTGCCAGCACCCCCGGGACTAGCGGGGGGGGGTCGCAGTATTTT. Its protein product is CASTPGTSGGGSQYF.